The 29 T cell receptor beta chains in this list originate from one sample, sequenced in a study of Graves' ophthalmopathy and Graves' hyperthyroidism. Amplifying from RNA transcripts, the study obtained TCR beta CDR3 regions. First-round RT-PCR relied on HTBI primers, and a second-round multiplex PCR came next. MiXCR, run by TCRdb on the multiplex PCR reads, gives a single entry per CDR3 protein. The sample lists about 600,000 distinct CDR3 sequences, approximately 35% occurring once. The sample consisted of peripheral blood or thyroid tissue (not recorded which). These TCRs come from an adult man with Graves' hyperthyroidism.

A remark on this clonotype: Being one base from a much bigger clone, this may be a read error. As DNA, the CDR3 is TGCGCCAGCAGGAGCGGCTGCGAGCAGTACTTC. It codes for CASRSGCEQYF. This chain connects TRBV5-1 to TRBJ2-7; D possibly corresponds to TRBD2 (5 bases). CDR1 is SGHRS, CDR2 YFSETQ, per germline. Deletions cut 5 bases from V and 6 bases from J, with 9 bases between. This CDR3 is 11 amino acids long. Full variable domain (missing parts from reference TRBV5-1 and TRBJ2-7): KAGVTQTPRYLIKTRGQQVTLSCSPISGHRSVSWYQQTPGQGLQFLFEYFSETQRNKGNFPGRFSGRQFSNSRSEMNVSTLELGDSALYLCASRSGCEQYFGPGTRLTVT.

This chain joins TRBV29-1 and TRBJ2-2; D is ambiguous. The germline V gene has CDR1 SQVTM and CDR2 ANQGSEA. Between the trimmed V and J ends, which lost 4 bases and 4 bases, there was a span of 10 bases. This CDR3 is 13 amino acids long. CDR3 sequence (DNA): TGCAGCGTTGGACCGGCCGGCACCGGGGAGCTGTTTTTT. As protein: CSVGPAGTGELFF.

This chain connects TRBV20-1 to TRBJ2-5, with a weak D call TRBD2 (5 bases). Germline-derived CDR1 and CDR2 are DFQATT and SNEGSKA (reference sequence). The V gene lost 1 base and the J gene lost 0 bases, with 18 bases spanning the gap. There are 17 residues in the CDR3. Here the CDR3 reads CSARVSAGLSYQETQYF. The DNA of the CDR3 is TGCAGTGCTAGAGTGAGCGCAGGACTTTCGTACCAAGAGACCCAGTACTTC.

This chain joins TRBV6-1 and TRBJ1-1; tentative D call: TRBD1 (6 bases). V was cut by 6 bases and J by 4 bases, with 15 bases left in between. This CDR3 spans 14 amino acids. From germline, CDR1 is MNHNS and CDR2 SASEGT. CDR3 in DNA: TGTGCCAGCAGGCCGATAGGGGGGTTCACTGAAGCTTTCTTT. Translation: CASRPIGGFTEAFF.

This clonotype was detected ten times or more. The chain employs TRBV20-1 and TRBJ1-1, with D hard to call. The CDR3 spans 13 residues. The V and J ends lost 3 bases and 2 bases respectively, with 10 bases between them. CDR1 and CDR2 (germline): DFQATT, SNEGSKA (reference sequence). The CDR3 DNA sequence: TGCAGTGCTAGGCCCCTCCCTAACACTGAAGCTTTCTTT. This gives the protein CSARPLPNTEAFF.

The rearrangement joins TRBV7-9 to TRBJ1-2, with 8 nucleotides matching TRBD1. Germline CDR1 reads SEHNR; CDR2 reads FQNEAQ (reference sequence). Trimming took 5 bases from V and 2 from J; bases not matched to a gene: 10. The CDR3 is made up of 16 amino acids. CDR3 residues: CASSPPGQAGNYGYTF. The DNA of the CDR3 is TGTGCCAGCAGCCCCCCGGGACAGGCTGGGAACTATGGCTACACCTTC.

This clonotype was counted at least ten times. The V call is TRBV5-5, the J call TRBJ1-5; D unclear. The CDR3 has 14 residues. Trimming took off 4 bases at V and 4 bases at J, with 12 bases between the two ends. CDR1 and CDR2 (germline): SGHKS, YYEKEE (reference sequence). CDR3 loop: CASSQDLLNQPQHF. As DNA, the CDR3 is TGTGCCAGCAGCCAAGACTTACTAAATCAGCCCCAGCATTTT. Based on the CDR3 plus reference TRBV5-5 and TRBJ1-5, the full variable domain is DAGVTQSPTHLIKTRGQQVTLRCSPISGHKSVSWYQQVLGQGPQFIFQYYEKEERGRGNFPDRFSARQFPNYSSELNVNALLLGDSALYLCASSQDLLNQPQHFGDGTRLSIL.

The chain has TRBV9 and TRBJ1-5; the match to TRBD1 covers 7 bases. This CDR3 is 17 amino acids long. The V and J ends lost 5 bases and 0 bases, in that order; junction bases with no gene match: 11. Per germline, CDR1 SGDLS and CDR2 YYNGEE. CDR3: CASSSTGADYSNQPQHF. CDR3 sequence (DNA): TGTGCCAGCAGTTCTACAGGGGCCGATTATAGCAATCAGCCCCAGCATTTT.

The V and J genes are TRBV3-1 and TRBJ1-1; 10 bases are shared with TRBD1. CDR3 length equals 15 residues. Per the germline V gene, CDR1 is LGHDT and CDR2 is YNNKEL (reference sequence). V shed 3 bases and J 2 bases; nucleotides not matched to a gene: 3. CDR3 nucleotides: TGTGCCAGCAGCCAGGACAGGGGGGTTAACACTGAAGCTTTCTTT. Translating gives CASSQDRGVNTEAFF.

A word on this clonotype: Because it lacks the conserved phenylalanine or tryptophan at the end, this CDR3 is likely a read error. CDR3 DNA: TGCAGCTCCCGATTGACTGGAGCGAACACCGGGGAGCTGTTTCTT. It specifies CSSRLTGANTGELFL. The gene calls are TRBV29-1 and TRBJ2-2; D is uncertain. V was shortened by 8 bases and J by 0 bases, with 16 bases between the two germline ends. The CDR3 contains 15 residues. Germline V lookup: CDR1 SQVTM, CDR2 ANQGSEA.

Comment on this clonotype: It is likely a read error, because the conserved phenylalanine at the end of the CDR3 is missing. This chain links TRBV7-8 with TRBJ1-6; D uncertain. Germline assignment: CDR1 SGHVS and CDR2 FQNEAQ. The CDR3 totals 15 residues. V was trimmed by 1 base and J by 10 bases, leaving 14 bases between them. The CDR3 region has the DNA TGTGCCAGCAGCTTAGACCGGGGAAATCGCTCACCCCTCCACCTT. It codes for CASSLDRGNRSPLHL.

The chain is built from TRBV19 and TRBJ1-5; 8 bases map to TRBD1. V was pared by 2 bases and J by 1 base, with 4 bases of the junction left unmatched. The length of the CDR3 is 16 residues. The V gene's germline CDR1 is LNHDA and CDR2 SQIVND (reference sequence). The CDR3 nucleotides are TGTGCCAGTAGTATATTACAGGGGGTCAGCAATCAGCCCCAGCATTTT. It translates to CASSILQGVSNQPQHF.

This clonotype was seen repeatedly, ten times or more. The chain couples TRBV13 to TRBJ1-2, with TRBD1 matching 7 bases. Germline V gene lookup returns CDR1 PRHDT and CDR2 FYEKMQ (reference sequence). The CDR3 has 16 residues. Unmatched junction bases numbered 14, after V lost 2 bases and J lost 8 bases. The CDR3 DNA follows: TGTGCCAGCAGCTTACGAACCGGGACAGTTTATCTGGGCTACACCTTC. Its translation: CASSLRTGTVYLGYTF.

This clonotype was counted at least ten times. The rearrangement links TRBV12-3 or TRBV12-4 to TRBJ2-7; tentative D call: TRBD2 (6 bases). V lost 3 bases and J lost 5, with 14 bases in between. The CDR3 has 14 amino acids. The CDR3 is CASSFVLAHDEQYF. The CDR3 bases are TGTGCCAGCAGTTTTGTACTAGCACACGACGAGCAGTACTTC.

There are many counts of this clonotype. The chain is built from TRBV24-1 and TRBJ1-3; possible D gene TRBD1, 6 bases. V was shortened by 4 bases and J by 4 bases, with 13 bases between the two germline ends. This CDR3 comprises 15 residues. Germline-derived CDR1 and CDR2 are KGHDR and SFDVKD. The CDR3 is CATSEPRGSGNTIYF. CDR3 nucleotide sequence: TGTGCCACCAGTGAGCCGAGGGGGTCCGGAAACACCATATATTTT.

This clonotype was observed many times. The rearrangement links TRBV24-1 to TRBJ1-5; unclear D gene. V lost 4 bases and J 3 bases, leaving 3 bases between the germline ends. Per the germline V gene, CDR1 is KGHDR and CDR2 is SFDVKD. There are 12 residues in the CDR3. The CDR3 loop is CATSEANQPQHF. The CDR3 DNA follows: TGTGCCACCAGTGAGGCCAATCAGCCCCAGCATTTT.

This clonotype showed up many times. The chain's CDR3 is CASSLAGQGMPQHF. The CDR3 DNA is TGTGCCAGCAGCTTAGCAGGACAGGGTATGCCCCAGCATTTT. The chain links TRBV7-8 to TRBJ1-5, with 8 bases fitting TRBD1. Losses at the gene ends were 0 bases for V and 9 bases for J; bases not matched to a gene: 4. This CDR3 has 14 amino acids. CDR1 and CDR2 from the germline V gene are SGHVS and FQNEAQ.

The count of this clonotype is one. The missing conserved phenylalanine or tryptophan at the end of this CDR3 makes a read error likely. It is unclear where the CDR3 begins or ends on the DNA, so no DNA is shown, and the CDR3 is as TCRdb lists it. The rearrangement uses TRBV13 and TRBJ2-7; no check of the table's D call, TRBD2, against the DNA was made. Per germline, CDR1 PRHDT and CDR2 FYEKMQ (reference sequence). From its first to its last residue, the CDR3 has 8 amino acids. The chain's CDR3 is CASSQVSG.

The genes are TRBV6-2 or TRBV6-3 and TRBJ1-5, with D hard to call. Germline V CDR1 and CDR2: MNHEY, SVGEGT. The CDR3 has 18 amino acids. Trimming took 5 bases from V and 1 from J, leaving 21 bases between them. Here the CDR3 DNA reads TGTGCCAGCAGTAAAGCCCCAGCGGGTATGGGGAGCAATCAGCCCCAGCATTTT. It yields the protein CASSKAPAGMGSNQPQHF.

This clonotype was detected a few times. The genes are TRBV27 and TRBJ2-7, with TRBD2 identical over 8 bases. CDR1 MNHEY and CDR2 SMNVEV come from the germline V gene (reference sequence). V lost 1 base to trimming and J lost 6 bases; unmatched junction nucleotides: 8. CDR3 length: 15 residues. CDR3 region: CASSLLGLDRSEQYF. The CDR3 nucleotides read TGTGCCAGCAGTTTATTGGGACTAGATCGGAGCGAGCAGTACTTC.

The CDR3: CASSPTGPSYEQYF. The CDR3 DNA reads TGTGCCAGCAGCCCCACAGGGCCCTCCTACGAGCAGTACTTC. The gene calls are TRBV6-1 and TRBJ2-7; maybe TRBD1 (6 bases). V gave up 6 bases and J gave up 0 bases, with 12 bases separating them. Germline assignment: CDR1 MNHNS and CDR2 SASEGT. The CDR3 contains 14 residues.

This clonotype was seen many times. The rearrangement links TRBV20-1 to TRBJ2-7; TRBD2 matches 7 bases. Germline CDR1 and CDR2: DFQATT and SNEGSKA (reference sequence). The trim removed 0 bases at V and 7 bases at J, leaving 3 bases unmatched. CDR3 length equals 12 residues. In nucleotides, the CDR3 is TGCAGTGCTAGAGAGGGAGGGAGGGAGCAGTACTTC. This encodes CSAREGGREQYF.

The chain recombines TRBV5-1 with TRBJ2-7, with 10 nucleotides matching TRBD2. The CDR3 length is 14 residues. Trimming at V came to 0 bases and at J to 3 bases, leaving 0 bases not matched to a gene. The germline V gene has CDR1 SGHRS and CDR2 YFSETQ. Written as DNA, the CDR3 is TGCGCCAGCAGCTTGGCTAGCGGGAGCTACGAGCAGTACTTC. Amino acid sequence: CASSLASGSYEQYF.

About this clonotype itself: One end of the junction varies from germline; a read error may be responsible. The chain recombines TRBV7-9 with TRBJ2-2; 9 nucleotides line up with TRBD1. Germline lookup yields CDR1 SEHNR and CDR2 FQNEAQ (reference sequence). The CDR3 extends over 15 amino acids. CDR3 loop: CAGSFRDRDTGELFF. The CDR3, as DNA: TGTGCCGGCAGCTTCCGGGACAGGGACACCGGGGAGCTGTTTTTT.

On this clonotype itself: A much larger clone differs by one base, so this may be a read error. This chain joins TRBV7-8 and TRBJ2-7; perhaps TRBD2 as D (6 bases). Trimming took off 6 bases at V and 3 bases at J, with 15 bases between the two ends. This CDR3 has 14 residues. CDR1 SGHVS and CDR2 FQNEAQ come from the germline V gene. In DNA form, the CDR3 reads TGTGCCAGCAGTGAAGCGACGGGGGTCTACGAGCAGTACTTC. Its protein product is CASSEATGVYEQYF.

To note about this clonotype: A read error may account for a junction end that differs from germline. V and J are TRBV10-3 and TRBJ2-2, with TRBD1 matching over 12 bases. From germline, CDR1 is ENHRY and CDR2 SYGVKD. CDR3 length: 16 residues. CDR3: CASSFPGQGATGEPFF. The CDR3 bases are TGTGCCAGCAGTTTTCCGGGACAGGGGGCTACCGGGGAGCCGTTTTTT.

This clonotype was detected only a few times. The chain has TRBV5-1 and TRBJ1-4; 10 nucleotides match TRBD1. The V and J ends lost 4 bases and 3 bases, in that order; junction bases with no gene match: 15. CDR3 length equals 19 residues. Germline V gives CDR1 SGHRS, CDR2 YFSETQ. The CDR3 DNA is TGCGCCAGCAGCACGAACCTCCGGGGACAGGGGAGGGCTAATGAAAAACTGTTTTTT. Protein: CASSTNLRGQGRANEKLFF.

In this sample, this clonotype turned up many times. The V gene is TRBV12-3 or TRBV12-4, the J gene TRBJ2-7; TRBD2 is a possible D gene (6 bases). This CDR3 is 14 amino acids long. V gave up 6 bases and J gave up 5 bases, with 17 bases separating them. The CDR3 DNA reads TGTGCCAGCAGACCTCGCGGGGCCCTGGACGAGCAGTACTTC. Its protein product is CASRPRGALDEQYF.

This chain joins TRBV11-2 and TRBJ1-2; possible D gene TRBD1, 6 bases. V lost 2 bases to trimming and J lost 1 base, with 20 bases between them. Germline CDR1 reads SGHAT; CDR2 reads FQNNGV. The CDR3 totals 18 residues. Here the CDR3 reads CASSLIGGRGAVNYGYTF. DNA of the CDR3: TGTGCCAGCAGCTTAATCGGGGGGCGAGGAGCGGTTAACTATGGCTACACCTTC.